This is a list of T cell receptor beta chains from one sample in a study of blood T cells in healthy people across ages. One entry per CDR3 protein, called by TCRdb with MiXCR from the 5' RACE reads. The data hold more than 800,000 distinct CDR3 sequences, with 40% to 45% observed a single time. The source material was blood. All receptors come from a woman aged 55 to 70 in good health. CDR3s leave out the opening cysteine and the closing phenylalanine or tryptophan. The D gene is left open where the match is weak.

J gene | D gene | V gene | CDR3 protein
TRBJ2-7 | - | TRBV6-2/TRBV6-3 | ASSYSIGAGLSSYEQY
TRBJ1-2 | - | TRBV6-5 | ASSYTGTGYT
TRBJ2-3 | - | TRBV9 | ASSAASVRTDTQY
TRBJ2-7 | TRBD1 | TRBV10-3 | AISEGTGATYEQY
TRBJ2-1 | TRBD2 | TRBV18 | ASSPLVLAGDEQF
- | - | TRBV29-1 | SVVGLGGYNEQY
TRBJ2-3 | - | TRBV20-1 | SAFRNLRRPGDTQY
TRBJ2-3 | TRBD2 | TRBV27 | ASSLFGGRTDTQY
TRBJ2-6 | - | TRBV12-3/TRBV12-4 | ASSNLGLPNWANVLT
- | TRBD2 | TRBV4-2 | ASSQGIAGTYEQY
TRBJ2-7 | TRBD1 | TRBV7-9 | ASRDRVSYEQY
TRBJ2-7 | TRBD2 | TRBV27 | ASSLIAGVEQY
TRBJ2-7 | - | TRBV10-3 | AISESEGPGGRNEQY
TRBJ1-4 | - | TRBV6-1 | ASSDEGGGGREKLF
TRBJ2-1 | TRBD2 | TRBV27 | ASKRTSGRSYNEQF
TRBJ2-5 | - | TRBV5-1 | ASSLRSILEAQY
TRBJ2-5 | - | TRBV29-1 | SVERWQQNEQY
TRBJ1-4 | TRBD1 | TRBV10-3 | AISERGQGNEKLF
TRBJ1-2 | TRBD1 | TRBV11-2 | ASRHAGQGRSNYGYT
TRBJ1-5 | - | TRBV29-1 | SVATNSGQPQH
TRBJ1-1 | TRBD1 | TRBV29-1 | SVCRGTGNTEAF